The rows below give T cell receptor beta chains drawn from one sample of a study of T cells in Graves' hyperthyroidism and ophthalmopathy. MiXCR, run by TCRdb on the multiplex PCR reads, gives a single entry per CDR3 protein. The sample lists over 300,000 distinct CDR3 sequences, over 11% occurring once. The sequenced sample was blood. Source of these receptors: a woman aged 55 to 70 with Graves' hyperthyroidism. Both conserved end residues are part of each CDR3. D genes are given only for firm matches. Some rows mark clone size as missing; the rest say once, few, many or name a class of expanded clone.

d_call: NA
clone_size: many
j_call: TRBJ2-7
v_call: TRBV7-8
cdr3_aa: CASSLVLSRGGKPYEQYF
cdr3_nt: TGTGCCAGCAGCTTAGTGCTGAGTCGAGGGGGGAAGCCCTACGAGCAGTACTTC

d_call: NA
clone_size: many
j_call: TRBJ1-2
v_call: TRBV30
cdr3_aa: CAWSDQQIYGYTF
cdr3_nt: TGTGCCTGGAGTGACCAGCAGATCTATGGCTACACCTTC

d_call: TRBD1
clone_size: NA
j_call: TRBJ1-3
v_call: TRBV5-1
cdr3_aa: CASSDGTAGNTIYF
cdr3_nt: TGCGCCAGCAGCGACGGGACAGCTGGAAACACCATATATTTT

d_call: TRBD2
clone_size: many
j_call: TRBJ2-3
v_call: TRBV6-1
cdr3_aa: CASSRRTSADTQYF
cdr3_nt: TGTGCCAGCAGCAGAAGGACTAGCGCAGATACGCAGTATTTT

d_call: NA
clone_size: few
j_call: TRBJ1-1
v_call: TRBV25-1
cdr3_aa: CASSGGPLGGNTEAFF
cdr3_nt: TGTGCCAGCAGTGGAGGACCACTTGGGGGGAACACTGAAGCTTTCTTT

d_call: NA
clone_size: many
j_call: TRBJ1-1
v_call: TRBV6-1
cdr3_aa: CASSPEHGREKAFF
cdr3_nt: TGTGCCAGCAGTCCGGAACATGGCAGGGAAAAAGCTTTCTTT

d_call: TRBD2
clone_size: NA
j_call: TRBJ2-3
v_call: TRBV24-1
cdr3_aa: CATSQAGVGTDTQYF
cdr3_nt: TGTGCCACCAGTCAGGCGGGAGTTGGCACAGATACGCAGTATTTT

d_call: TRBD2
clone_size: few
j_call: TRBJ2-1
v_call: TRBV7-3
cdr3_aa: CASSYGLAGPNNEQFF
cdr3_nt: TGTGCCAGCAGCTATGGACTAGCGGGGCCTAACAATGAGCAGTTCTTC

d_call: NA
clone_size: many
j_call: TRBJ1-2
v_call: TRBV27
cdr3_aa: CASSFKIRGHGYTF
cdr3_nt: TGTGCCAGCAGTTTCAAGATCAGGGGACATGGCTACACCTTC

d_call: TRBD1
clone_size: few
j_call: TRBJ2-7
v_call: TRBV20-1
cdr3_aa: CSANRQGVLYDEQYF
cdr3_nt: TGCAGTGCTAACAGACAGGGGGTTTTGTATGACGAGCAGTACTTC

d_call: TRBD1
clone_size: few
j_call: TRBJ2-1
v_call: TRBV29-1
cdr3_aa: CRGQGDSYNEQFF
cdr3_nt: TGCAGGGGGCAGGGGGATTCCTACAATGAGCAGTTCTTC

d_call: TRBD2
clone_size: many
j_call: TRBJ2-3
v_call: TRBV6-6
cdr3_aa: CASSYEASGSTDTQYF
cdr3_nt: TGTGCCAGCAGTTACGAGGCTAGCGGGAGCACAGATACGCAGTATTTT

d_call: TRBD2
clone_size: many
j_call: TRBJ2-5
v_call: TRBV11-2
cdr3_aa: CASSFIPSLAGGPLETQYF
cdr3_nt: TGTGCCAGCAGCTTTATTCCTTCTCTAGCGGGAGGGCCGTTGGAGACCCAGTACTTC

d_call: NA
clone_size: NA
j_call: TRBJ2-3
v_call: TRBV27
cdr3_aa: CASSFMGAGTDTQYF
cdr3_nt: TGTGCCAGCAGTTTTATGGGGGCCGGGACAGATACGCAGTATTTT

d_call: NA
clone_size: NA
j_call: TRBJ2-5
v_call: TRBV5-1
cdr3_aa: CASRLFLEPETLYF
cdr3_nt: TGCGCCAGCAGACTCTTTCTGGAGCCAGAGACCCTGTACTTC

d_call: TRBD2
clone_size: many
j_call: TRBJ2-3
v_call: TRBV20-1
cdr3_aa: CSGVGLAGGPGTDTQYF
cdr3_nt: TGCAGTGGCGTTGGACTAGCGGGAGGGCCAGGTACAGATACGCAGTATTTT

d_call: NA
clone_size: many
j_call: TRBJ2-2
v_call: TRBV24-1
cdr3_aa: CATSDPGRNTGELFF
cdr3_nt: TGTGCCACCAGTGATCCCGGGCGGAACACCGGGGAGCTGTTTTTT

d_call: NA
clone_size: few
j_call: TRBJ2-1
v_call: TRBV10-3
cdr3_aa: CAISRGGADYNEQFF
cdr3_nt: TGTGCCATCAGCCGTGGGGGGGCTGACTACAATGAGCAGTTCTTC